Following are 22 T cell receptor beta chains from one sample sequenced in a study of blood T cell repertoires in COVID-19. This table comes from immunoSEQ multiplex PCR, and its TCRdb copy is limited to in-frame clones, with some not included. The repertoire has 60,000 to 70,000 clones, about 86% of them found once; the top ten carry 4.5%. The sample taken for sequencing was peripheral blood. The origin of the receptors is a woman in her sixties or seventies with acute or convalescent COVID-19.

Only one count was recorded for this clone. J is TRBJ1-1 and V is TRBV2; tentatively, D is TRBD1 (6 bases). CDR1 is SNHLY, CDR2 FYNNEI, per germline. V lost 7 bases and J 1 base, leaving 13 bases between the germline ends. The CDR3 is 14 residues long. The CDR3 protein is CASILGHPNTEAFF. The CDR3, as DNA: TGTGCCAGCATCCTGGGACACCCGAACACTGAAGCTTTCTTT.

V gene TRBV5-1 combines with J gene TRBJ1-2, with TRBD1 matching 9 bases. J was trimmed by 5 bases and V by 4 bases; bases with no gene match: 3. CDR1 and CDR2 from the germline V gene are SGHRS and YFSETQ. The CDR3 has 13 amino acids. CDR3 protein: CASSPTGGYGYTF. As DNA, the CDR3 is TGCGCCAGCAGCCCGACAGGGGGATATGGCTACACCTTC.

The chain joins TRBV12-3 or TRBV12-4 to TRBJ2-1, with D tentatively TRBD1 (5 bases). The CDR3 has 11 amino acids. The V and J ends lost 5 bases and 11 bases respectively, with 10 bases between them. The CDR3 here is CASSGDRQQFF. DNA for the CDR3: TGTGCCAGCAGTGGAGACAGACAGCAGTTCTTC.

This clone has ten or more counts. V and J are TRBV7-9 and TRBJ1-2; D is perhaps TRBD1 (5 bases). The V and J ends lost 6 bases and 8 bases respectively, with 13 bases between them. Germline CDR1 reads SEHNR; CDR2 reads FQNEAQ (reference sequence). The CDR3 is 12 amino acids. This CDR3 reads CASSFTWGGYTF. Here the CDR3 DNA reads TGTGCCAGCAGTTTCACCTGGGGCGGCTACACCTTC.

The CDR3 sequence: CASSQAAAAEWTQYF. As DNA, the CDR3 is TGTGCCAGCAGCCAAGCAGCGGCGGCTGAATGGACCCAGTACTTC. The J gene is TRBJ2-5, the V gene TRBV3-1 (or the pseudogene TRBV3-2), with a weak D call TRBD2 (5 bases). V was shortened by 1 base and J by 7 bases, with 16 bases between the two germline ends. The CDR3 spans 15 residues. Looked up from germline, CDR1 is LGHDT and CDR2 is YNNKEL (reference sequence).

This CDR3 reads CASSPGTSSQYF. The CDR3 DNA sequence: TGCGCCAGCAGCCCCGGGACTAGCTCGCAGTATTTT. The J gene is TRBJ2-3, the V gene TRBV4-1; 9 bases line up with TRBD2. V lost 4 bases to trimming and J lost 10 bases; unmatched junction nucleotides: 3. Germline V CDR1 and CDR2: MGHRA, YSYEKL. The CDR3 contains 12 residues.

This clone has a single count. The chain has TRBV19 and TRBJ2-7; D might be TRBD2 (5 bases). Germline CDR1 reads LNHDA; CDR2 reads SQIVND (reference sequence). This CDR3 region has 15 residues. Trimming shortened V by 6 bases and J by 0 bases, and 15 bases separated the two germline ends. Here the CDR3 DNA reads TGTGCCAGTAGGAATCGGGGATCCAGCTCCTACGAGCAGTACTTC. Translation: CASRNRGSSSYEQYF.

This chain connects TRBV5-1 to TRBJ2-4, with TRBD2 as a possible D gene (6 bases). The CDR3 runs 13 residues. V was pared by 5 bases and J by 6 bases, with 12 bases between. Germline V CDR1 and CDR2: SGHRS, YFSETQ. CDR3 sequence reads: CASREGPGNIQYF. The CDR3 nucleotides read TGCGCCAGCAGGGAGGGCCCGGGAAACATTCAGTACTTC.

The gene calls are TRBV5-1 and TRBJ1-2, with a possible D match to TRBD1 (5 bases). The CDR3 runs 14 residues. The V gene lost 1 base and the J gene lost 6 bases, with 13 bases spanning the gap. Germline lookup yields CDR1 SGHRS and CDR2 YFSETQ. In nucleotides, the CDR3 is TGCGCCAGCAGCTTGCTGGCAGGGAAAGATGGCTACACCTTC. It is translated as CASSLLAGKDGYTF.

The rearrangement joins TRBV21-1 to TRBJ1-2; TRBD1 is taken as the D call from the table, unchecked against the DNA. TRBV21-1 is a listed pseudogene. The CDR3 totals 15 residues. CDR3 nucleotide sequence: TGTGCCAGCAGCAGAGTACAGGGTTTGTCGGCCGGCTACACCTTC. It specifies CASSRVQGLSAGYTF.

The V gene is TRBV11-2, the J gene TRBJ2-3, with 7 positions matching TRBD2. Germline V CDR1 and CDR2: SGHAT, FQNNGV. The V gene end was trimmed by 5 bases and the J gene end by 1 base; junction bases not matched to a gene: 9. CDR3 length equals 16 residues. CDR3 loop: CASSNPVGGGTDTQYF. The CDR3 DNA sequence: TGTGCCAGCAGCAACCCGGTGGGGGGGGGCACAGATACGCAGTATTTT.

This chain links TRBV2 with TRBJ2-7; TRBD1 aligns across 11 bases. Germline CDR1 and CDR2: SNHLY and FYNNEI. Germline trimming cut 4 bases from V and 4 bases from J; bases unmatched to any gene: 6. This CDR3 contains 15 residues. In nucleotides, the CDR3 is TGTGCCAGCAGTGTGCGGGACAGGGGGTTTTACGAGCAGTACTTC. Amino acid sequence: CASSVRDRGFYEQYF.

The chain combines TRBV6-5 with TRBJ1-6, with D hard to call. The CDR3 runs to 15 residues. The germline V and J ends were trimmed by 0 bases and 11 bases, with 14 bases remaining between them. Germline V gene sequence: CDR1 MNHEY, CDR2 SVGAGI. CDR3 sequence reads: CASSYSRPSETPLHF. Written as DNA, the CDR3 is TGTGCCAGCAGTTACTCGAGGCCCTCGGAAACACCCCTCCACTTT.

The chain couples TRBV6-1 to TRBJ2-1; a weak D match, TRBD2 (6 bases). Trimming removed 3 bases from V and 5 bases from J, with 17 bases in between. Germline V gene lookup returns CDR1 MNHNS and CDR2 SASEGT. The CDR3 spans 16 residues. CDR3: CASSDKSGGRDNEQFF. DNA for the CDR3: TGTGCCAGCAGTGATAAGTCCGGGGGACGAGACAATGAGCAGTTCTTC.

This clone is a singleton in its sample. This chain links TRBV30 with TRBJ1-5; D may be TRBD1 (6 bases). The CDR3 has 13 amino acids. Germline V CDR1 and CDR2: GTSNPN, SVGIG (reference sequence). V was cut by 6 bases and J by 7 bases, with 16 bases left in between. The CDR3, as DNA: TGTGCCTGTGATACAGGGACGGGGCAGCCCCAGCATTTT. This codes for CACDTGTGQPQHF.

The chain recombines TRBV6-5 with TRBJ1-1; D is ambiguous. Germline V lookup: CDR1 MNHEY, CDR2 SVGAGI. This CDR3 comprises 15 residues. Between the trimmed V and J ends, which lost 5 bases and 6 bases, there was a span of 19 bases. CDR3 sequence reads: CASSPPVVGSSEAFF. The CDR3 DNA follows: TGTGCCAGCAGTCCCCCAGTTGTGGGGAGTTCTGAAGCTTTCTTT.

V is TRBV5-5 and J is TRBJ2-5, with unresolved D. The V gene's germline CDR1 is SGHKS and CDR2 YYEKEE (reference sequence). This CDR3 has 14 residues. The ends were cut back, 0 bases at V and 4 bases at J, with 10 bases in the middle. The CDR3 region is CASSLALTGETQYF. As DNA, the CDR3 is TGTGCCAGCAGCTTGGCACTAACGGGAGAGACCCAGTACTTC.

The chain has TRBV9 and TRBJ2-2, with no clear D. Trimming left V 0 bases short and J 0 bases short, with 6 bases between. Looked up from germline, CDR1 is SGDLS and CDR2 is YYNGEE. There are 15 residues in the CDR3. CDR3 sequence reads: CASSVGHANTGELFF. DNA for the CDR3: TGTGCCAGCAGCGTAGGGCATGCGAACACCGGGGAGCTGTTTTTT.

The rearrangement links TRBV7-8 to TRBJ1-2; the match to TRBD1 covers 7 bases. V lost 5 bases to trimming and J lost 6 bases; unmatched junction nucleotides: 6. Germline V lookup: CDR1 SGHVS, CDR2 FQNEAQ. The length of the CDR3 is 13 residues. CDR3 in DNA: TGTGCCAGCAGCGCCGGACAGGCCAATGGCTACACCTTC. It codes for CASSAGQANGYTF. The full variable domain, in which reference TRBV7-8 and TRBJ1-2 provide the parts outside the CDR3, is GAGVSQSPRYKVAKRGQDVALRCDPISGHVSLFWYQQALGQGPEFLTYFQNEAQLDKSGLPSDRFFAERPEGSVSTLKIQRTQQEDSAVYLCASSAGQANGYTFGSGTRLTVV.

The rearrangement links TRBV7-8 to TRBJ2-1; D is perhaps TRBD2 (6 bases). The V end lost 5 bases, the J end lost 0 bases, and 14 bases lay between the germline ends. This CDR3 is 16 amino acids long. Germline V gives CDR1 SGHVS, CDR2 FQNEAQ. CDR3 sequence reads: CASSPRDFSSYNEQFF. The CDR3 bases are TGTGCCAGCAGCCCAAGGGACTTCAGCTCCTACAATGAGCAGTTCTTC.

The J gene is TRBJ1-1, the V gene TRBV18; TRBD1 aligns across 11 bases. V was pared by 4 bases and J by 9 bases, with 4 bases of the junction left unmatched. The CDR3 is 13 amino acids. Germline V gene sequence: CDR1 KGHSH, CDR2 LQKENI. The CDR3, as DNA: TGTGCCAGCTCACTATCGGACAGGGGGCAAGCTTTCTTT. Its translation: CASSLSDRGQAFF.

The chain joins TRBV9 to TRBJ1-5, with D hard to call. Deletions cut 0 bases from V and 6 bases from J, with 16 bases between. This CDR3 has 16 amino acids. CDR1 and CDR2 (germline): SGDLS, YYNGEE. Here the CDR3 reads CASSVDGQTNGQPQHF. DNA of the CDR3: TGTGCCAGCAGCGTAGATGGTCAGACAAATGGTCAGCCCCAGCATTTT.